The 8 T cell receptor beta chains below were found in one sample sequenced in a study of control samples from healthy donors and cancer patients. The protocol was immunoSEQ multiplex PCR, while the TCRdb copy is restricted to in-frame clones and leaves out a portion. The table lists about 120,000 clones, more than 80% of them singletons. Sequences were obtained from blood. Receptors were obtained from a man aged 45-65 years in good health.

V and J are TRBV7-7 and TRBJ2-7; the D call may be TRBD1 or TRBD2 (5 bases each). The CDR3 is made up of 15 amino acids. The germline V gene has CDR1 SSHAT and CDR2 FNYEAQ (reference sequence). V was pared by 6 bases and J by 1 base, with 16 bases between. The CDR3 DNA is TGTGCCAGCAGTCTCGCCCGGGACGGGTCCTACGAGCAGTACTTC. It yields the protein CASSLARDGSYEQYF.

The chain is built from TRBV5-6 and TRBJ1-6, with D possibly TRBD1 on 6 matching bases. The CDR3 has 16 residues. Germline V gene lookup returns CDR1 SGHDT and CDR2 YYEEEE. V lost 0 bases and J 5 bases, leaving 12 bases between the germline ends. The CDR3 loop reads CASSLGVGGNNSPLHF. CDR3 coding DNA: TGTGCCAGCAGCTTGGGAGTAGGGGGTAATAATTCACCCCTCCACTTT.

The CDR3 reads CASSRTRTAGNEKLFF. The CDR3, as DNA: TGCGCCAGCAGCCGAACTAGGACAGCGGGTAATGAAAAACTGTTTTTT. The V call is TRBV4-3, the J call TRBJ1-4, with TRBD1 as a possible D gene (6 bases). Trimming took 4 bases from V and 4 from J, leaving 16 bases between them. This CDR3 spans 16 amino acids. Per the germline V gene, CDR1 is LGHNA and CDR2 is YSLEER.

The chain employs TRBV7-2 and TRBJ2-7; a possible D gene is TRBD1 (5 bases). The V end lost 2 bases, the J end lost 2 bases, and 13 bases lay between the germline ends. CDR1 is SGHTA and CDR2 is FQGNSA in the germline V gene. The CDR3 contains 15 residues. CDR3 DNA: TGTGCCAGCAGCTTACGCTCGCAGGGTGCCTACGAGCAGTACTTC. Amino acids: CASSLRSQGAYEQYF.

J is TRBJ2-7 and V is TRBV19; perhaps TRBD1 as D (6 bases). Germline V gives CDR1 LNHDA, CDR2 SQIVND (reference sequence). V dropped 7 bases and J dropped 0 bases, with 13 bases sitting between them. This CDR3 is 14 amino acids long. The CDR3: CASTRQASSYEQYF. For the CDR3, the DNA is TGTGCCAGTACCAGACAGGCTAGCTCCTACGAGCAGTACTTC. Complete variable domain (other parts from reference TRBV19 and TRBJ2-7): DGGITQSPKYLFRKEGQNVTLSCEQNLNHDAMYWYRQDPGQGLRLIYYSQIVNDFQKGDIAEGYSVSREKKESFPLTVTSAQKNPTAFYLCASTRQASSYEQYFGPGTRLTVT.

The CDR3 protein is CASSQWANQETQYF. In DNA, the CDR3 is TGTGCCAGCAGTCAATGGGCCAATCAAGAGACCCAGTACTTC. The rearrangement uses TRBV6-5 and TRBJ2-5; no clear D. In germline, CDR1 is MNHEY, CDR2 SVGAGI. Deletions cut 5 bases from V and 2 bases from J, with 12 bases between. The CDR3 extends over 14 amino acids.

V is TRBV4-2 and J is TRBJ1-4, with a tentative D call TRBD1 (5 bases). The germline gives CDR1 LGHNA, CDR2 YNFKEQ. The V gene lost 6 bases and the J gene lost 3 bases, with 14 bases spanning the gap. This CDR3 region has 15 residues. CDR3: CASSPGVGANEKLFF. The DNA for the CDR3 is TGTGCCAGCAGTCCCGGGGTGGGGGCTAATGAAAAACTGTTTTTT.

This chain links TRBV19 with TRBJ2-1, with 9 bases matching TRBD2. J gave up 8 bases and V 4 bases, and 9 bases lay outside the gene matches. This CDR3 contains 15 residues. Germline CDR1 LNHDA, CDR2 SQIVND (reference sequence). The CDR3 DNA is TGTGCCAGTAGTACGAGCGGGGGGCCCTTCGATGAGCAGTTCTTC. Its translation: CASSTSGGPFDEQFF.